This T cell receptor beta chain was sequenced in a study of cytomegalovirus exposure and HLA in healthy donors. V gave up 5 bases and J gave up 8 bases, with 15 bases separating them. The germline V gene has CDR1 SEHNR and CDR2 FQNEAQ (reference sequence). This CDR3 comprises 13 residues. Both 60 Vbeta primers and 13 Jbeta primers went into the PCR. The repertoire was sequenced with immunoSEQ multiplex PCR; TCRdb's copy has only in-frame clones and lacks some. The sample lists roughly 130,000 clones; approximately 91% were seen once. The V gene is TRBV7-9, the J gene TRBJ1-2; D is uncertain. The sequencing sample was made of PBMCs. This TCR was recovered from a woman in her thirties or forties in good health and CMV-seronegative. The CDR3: CASSPSRKGGYTF. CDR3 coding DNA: TGTGCCAGCAGCCCGAGCAGGAAAGGCGGCTACACCTTC.